Each of the 18 T cell receptor beta chains below was sequenced from the same sample in a study of blood T cell repertoires in COVID-19. The method was immunoSEQ multiplex PCR; TCRdb's version includes in-frame clones alone and lacks a portion of them. The sample lists about 65,000 clones, approximately 93% occurring once. Sequenced material: peripheral blood. These receptors all stem from an older man with active COVID-19.

A single count supports this clone. The genes are TRBV5-1 and TRBJ1-2; 8 positions match TRBD1. The trim removed 4 bases at V and 2 bases at J, leaving 4 bases unmatched. Germline values: CDR1 SGHRS, CDR2 YFSETQ. CDR3 length: 14 amino acids. CDR3 residues: CASSNRQGNYGYTF. For the CDR3, the DNA is TGCGCCAGCAGCAACAGACAGGGGAACTATGGCTACACCTTC.

The rearrangement uses TRBV7-9 and TRBJ1-1; 8 bases map to TRBD1. The ends lost 1 base at V and 10 bases at J; junction bases unmatched: 8. The germline CDR1 and CDR2 sequences are SEHNR and FQNEAQ (reference sequence). This CDR3 spans 14 amino acids. The CDR3 DNA reads TGTGCCAGCAGCTTAGTTGCGGACAGGGAAAGAGCTTTCTTT. It yields the protein CASSLVADRERAFF.

The rearrangement joins TRBV2 to TRBJ2-1; 14 positions agree with TRBD2. V lost 6 bases, J lost 0 bases, and 7 bases stayed unmatched. Germline CDR1 is SNHLY and CDR2 is FYNNEI. This CDR3 region has 18 residues. CDR3 sequence reads: CASSWGLAGEISYNEQFF. The CDR3 DNA reads as TGTGCCAGCAGCTGGGGACTAGCGGGGGAGATCTCCTACAATGAGCAGTTCTTC.

This clone was seen once. This chain connects TRBV19 to TRBJ1-5, with a possible D match to TRBD1 (6 bases). V shed 5 bases and J shed 7 bases, with 18 bases lying between them. CDR1 and CDR2 from the germline V gene are LNHDA and SQIVND (reference sequence). The CDR3 runs 15 residues. The CDR3 sequence is CASSVIGQGKQPQHF. CDR3 DNA sequence: TGTGCCAGTAGTGTAATAGGGCAGGGGAAACAGCCCCAGCATTTT.

The rearrangement links TRBV5-1 to TRBJ2-2, with TRBD1 matching over 7 bases. From germline, CDR1 is SGHRS and CDR2 YFSETQ. The V segment lost 2 bases and the J segment 3 bases; nucleotides outside the gene matches: 7. This CDR3 comprises 16 residues. DNA of the CDR3: TGCGCCAGCAGCTTACAGCCAGGGGGAGACACCGGGGAGCTGTTTTTT. It yields the protein CASSLQPGGDTGELFF.

This chain connects TRBV29-1 to TRBJ2-5; possibly TRBD1 for D (6 bases). The CDR3 contains 13 residues. V gave up 5 bases and J gave up 1 base, with 11 bases separating them. Germline V gene sequence: CDR1 SQVTM, CDR2 ANQGSEA. Written as DNA, the CDR3 is TGCAGCGTTTTCCACAGGGCCCAAGAGACCCAGTACTTC. This sequence encodes CSVFHRAQETQYF.

The count of this clone is one. This chain connects TRBV5-4 to TRBJ2-3, with D tentatively TRBD2 (6 bases). Germline CDR1 and CDR2: SGHNT and YYREEE (reference sequence). There are 15 residues in the CDR3. The germline V and J ends were trimmed by 3 bases and 2 bases, with 13 bases remaining between them. CDR3 in amino acids: CASSYDSGYTDTQYF. The CDR3 DNA follows: TGTGCCAGCAGCTACGATAGCGGATACACAGATACGCAGTATTTT.

The V gene is TRBV28, the J gene TRBJ1-5; 8 bases fit TRBD1. The trim removed 6 bases at V and 5 bases at J, leaving 9 bases unmatched. Germline V lookup: CDR1 MDHEN, CDR2 SYDVKM. The CDR3 has 15 amino acids. The CDR3, as DNA: TGTGCCAGCAGCCGACTACAGGGGGGAGATCAGCCCCAGCATTTT. This encodes CASSRLQGGDQPQHF.

The rearrangement uses TRBV6-2 or TRBV6-3 and TRBJ2-1; D unresolved. The germline V gene has CDR1 MNHEY and CDR2 SVGEGT. V was shortened by 2 bases and J by 7 bases, with 9 bases between the two germline ends. The CDR3 length is 13 residues. In DNA, the CDR3 is TGTGCCAGCAGTTACGGCCAGGTGAATGAGCAGTTCTTC. This codes for CASSYGQVNEQFF.

The rearrangement links TRBV27 to TRBJ2-6; TRBD1 matches 7 bases. J gave up 3 bases and V 5 bases, and 16 bases lay outside the gene matches. CDR3 length: 19 residues. Per germline, CDR1 MNHEY and CDR2 SMNVEV (reference sequence). This CDR3 reads CASSPTRQGPRGGANVLTF. In nucleotides, the CDR3 is TGTGCCAGCAGTCCAACCCGACAGGGACCAAGGGGTGGGGCCAACGTCCTGACTTTC.

The J gene is TRBJ2-2, the V gene TRBV4-1; TRBD2 agrees at 8 bases. The germline V gene encodes CDR1 MGHRA and CDR2 YSYEKL. V lost 1 base, J lost 8 bases, and 9 bases stayed unmatched. The CDR3 runs to 16 residues. CDR3 sequence (DNA): TGCGCCAGCAGCCAAGGGTCCCAGCGGGGGCGGGGGGAGCTGTTTTTT. The encoded protein is CASSQGSQRGRGELFF.

This clone showed up just once. This rearrangement joins TRBV5-1 to TRBJ1-4; possible D gene TRBD1, 5 bases. Trimming took 3 bases from V and 4 from J, leaving 10 bases between them. CDR1 is SGHRS and CDR2 is YFSETQ in the germline V gene. The CDR3 is 14 amino acids. The CDR3 DNA reads TGCGCCAGCAGCTCAGACAGCTATAATGAAAAACTGTTTTTT. As protein: CASSSDSYNEKLFF.

This clone was seen a few times. The chain uses TRBV4-2 and TRBJ2-5; 7 nucleotides align to TRBD2. With V trimmed by 1 base and J by 5 bases, 10 bases remained unmatched. CDR1 is LGHNA and CDR2 is YNFKEQ in the germline V gene. The CDR3 is made up of 16 amino acids. CDR3 in DNA: TGTGCCAGCAGCCAAGGGGCTAGCGGAAAAGGGGAGACCCAGTACTTC. Encoded protein: CASSQGASGKGETQYF.

CDR3 in DNA: TGTGCCAGCAGCTTCCAAACCGGGACAGGCAACACCGGGGAGCTGTTTTTT. This translates into CASSFQTGTGNTGELFF. This chain joins TRBV11-2 and TRBJ2-2; 8 bases fit TRBD1. This CDR3 is 17 amino acids long. Germline-derived CDR1 and CDR2 are SGHAT and FQNNGV. V lost 3 bases, J lost 2 bases, and 8 bases stayed unmatched.

This chain uses TRBV10-1 with TRBJ1-4; possible D gene TRBD1, 6 bases. The V gene's germline CDR1 is WNHNN and CDR2 SYGVQD (reference sequence). This CDR3 contains 14 residues. With 10 bases removed from V and 7 bases from J, the gap between germline ends came to 19 bases. The CDR3 DNA reads as TGCGCCACTACAAAGACAGGCGAGATTGAAAAACTGTTTTTT. This encodes CATTKTGEIEKLFF.

In DNA form, the CDR3 reads TGTGCCAGCAAATCCACAGGGTACACAGATACGCAGTATTTT. Protein product: CASKSTGYTDTQYF. The chain combines TRBV2 with TRBJ2-3; TRBD1 might be the D (6 bases). Germline CDR1 SNHLY, CDR2 FYNNEI. Trimming took 7 bases from V and 2 from J, leaving 13 bases between them. The CDR3 loop spans 14 amino acids.

This sequence joins TRBV6-6 and TRBJ2-2; the D is unclear. CDR3 length: 16 residues. Trimming pared 4 bases from V and 0 bases from J, leaving 12 bases between. CDR1 is MNHNY and CDR2 is SVGAGI in the germline V gene (reference sequence). CDR3 in DNA: TGTGCCAGCAGTTTAGTCATAACCGCGAACACCGGGGAGCTGTTTTTT. Protein product: CASSLVITANTGELFF.

The V call is TRBV9, the J call TRBJ2-1; 8 bases are shared with TRBD2. The CDR3 spans 15 residues. V gave up 0 bases and J gave up 5 bases; unmatched junction bases: 4. Germline V lookup: CDR1 SGDLS, CDR2 YYNGEE. Written as DNA, the CDR3 is TGTGCCAGCAGCGTAGCGGGGGGGGCTAACAATGAGCAGTTCTTC. Translating gives CASSVAGGANNEQFF.